This T cell receptor (beta chain) was sequenced in a study of cytomegalovirus exposure and HLA in healthy donors. Assay: immunoSEQ multiplex PCR; the TCRdb copy retains only in-frame clones and omits some. The sample records 250,000 to 300,000 clones, nearly 90% being singletons. On this clone: Its specificity is unknown.

Study results and caveats: Rarity held for most TCR sequences, but there were some public TCRs that occurred in many donors.

This clonotype was sampled from a woman aged 18-29 years in good health and CMV-seronegative. Sequenced sample: PBMCs.

The CDR3 DNA sequence: TGTGCCAGCAGCGGGAGGCCCCAACTTACCGATTATGGCTACACCTTC. Protein: CASSGRPQLTDYGYTF. The chain joins TRBV7-9 to TRBJ1-2, with D unresolved. The germline V gene encodes CDR1 SEHNR and CDR2 FQNEAQ (reference sequence). Trimming removed 5 bases at V and 5 bases at J, with 21 bases between. The CDR3 loop spans 16 amino acids.